This T cell receptor (beta chain) was captured in a study of vaccination and CD4 T cells after COVID-19. Study details: Participants were vaccinated with two doses, given as either BNT162b2 or mRNA-1273 vaccine. Post-vaccine sampling followed dose two by a median approximately 70 days (range 14 to 241).

Sequence data for DNA of cultured CD4+ T cells were generated by the Oncomine TCR Beta short-read assay. Each CDR3 protein is one row after TCRdb ran MiXCR on the PCR reads. The sample has roughly 13,000 distinct CDR3 sequences, about 30% seen once; the top ten hold 10%. About this clonotype: Its antigen is unidentified.

Per germline, CDR1 WNHNN and CDR2 SYGVQD (reference sequence). With 4 bases removed from V and 7 bases from J, the gap between germline ends came to 6 bases. The CDR3 loop spans 11 amino acids. Treatment defined: roughly ten-day PBMC culture with coronavirus spike peptide pools or control peptides (ViraFEST assay). Positive PCR tests were logged from March through December 2020, ahead of US Alpha, Beta and Delta variants. The TCR comes from a human donor who had recovered from COVID-19. The V call is TRBV10-1, the J call TRBJ2-3; D call uncertain. The sample in question was CD4+ T cells from blood, cultured in vitro, obtained after SARS-CoV-2 vaccination. The CDR3 sequence is CASSAMNTQYF. The CDR3 DNA follows: TGCGCCAGCAGTGCGATGAATACGCAGTATTTT.